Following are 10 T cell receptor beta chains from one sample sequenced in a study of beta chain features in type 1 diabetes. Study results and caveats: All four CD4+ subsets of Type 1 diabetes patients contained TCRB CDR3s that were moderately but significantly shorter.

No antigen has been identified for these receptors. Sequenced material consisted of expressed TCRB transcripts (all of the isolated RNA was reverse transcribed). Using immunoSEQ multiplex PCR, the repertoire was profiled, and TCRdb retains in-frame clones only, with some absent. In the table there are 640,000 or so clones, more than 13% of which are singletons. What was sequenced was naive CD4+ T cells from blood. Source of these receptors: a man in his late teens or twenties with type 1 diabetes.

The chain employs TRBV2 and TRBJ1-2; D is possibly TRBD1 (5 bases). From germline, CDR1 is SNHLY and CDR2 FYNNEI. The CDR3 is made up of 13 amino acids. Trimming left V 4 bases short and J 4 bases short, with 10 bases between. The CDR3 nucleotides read TGTGCCAGCAGTGCTCAGGGAAGCTATGGCTACACCTTC. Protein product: CASSAQGSYGYTF. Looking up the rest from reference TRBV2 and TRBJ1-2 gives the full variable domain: EPEVTQTPSHQVTQMGQEVILRCVPISNHLYFYWYRQILGQKVEFLVSFYNNEISEKSEIFDDQFSVERPDGSNFTLKIRSTKLEDSAMYFCASSAQGSYGYTFGSGTRLTVV.

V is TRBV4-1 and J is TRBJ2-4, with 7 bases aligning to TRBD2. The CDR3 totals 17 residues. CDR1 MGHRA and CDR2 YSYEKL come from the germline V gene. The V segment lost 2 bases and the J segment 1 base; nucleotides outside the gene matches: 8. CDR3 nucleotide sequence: TGCGCCAGCAGCCAACCGACTAGCCTGGGGGCCAAAAACATTCAGTACTTC. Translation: CASSQPTSLGAKNIQYF.

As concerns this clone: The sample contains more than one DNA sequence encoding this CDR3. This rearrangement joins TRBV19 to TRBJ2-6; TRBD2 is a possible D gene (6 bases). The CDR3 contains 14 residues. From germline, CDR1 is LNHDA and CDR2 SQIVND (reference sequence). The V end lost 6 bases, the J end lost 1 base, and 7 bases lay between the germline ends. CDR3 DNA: TGTGCCAGTAGGGAGGGGTCTGGGGCCAACGTCCTGACTTTC. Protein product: CASREGSGANVLTF.

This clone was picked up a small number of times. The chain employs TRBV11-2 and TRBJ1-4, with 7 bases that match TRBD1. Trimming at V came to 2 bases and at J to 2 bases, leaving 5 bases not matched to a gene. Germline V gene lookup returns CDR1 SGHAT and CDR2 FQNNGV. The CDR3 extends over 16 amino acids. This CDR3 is CASSLLNRGTNEKLFF. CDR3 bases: TGTGCCAGCAGCTTACTTAACAGGGGTACTAATGAAAAACTGTTTTTT.

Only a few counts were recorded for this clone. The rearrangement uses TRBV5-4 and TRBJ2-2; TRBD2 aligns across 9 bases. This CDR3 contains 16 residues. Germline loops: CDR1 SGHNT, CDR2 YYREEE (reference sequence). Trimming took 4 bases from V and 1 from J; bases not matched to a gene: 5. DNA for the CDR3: TGTGCCAGCAGCGCGATTAGCGGGAGGAACACCGGGGAGCTGTTTTTT. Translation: CASSAISGRNTGELFF.

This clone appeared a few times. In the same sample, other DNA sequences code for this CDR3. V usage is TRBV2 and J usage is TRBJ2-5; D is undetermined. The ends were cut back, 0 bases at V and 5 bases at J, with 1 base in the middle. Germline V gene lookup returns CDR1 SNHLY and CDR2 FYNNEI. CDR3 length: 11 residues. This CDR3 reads CASSEAETQYF. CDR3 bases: TGTGCCAGCAGTGAAGCGGAGACCCAGTACTTC.

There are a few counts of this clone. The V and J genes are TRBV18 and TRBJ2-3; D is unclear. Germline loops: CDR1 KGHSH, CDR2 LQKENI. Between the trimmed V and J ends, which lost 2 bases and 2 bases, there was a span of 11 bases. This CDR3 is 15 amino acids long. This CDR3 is CASSPWSGSTDTQYF. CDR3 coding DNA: TGTGCCAGCTCACCATGGTCAGGTTCCACAGATACGCAGTATTTT.

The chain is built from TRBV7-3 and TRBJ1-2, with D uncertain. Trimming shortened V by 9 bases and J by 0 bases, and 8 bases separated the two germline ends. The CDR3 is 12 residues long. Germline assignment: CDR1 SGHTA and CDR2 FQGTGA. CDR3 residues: CASIPANYGYTF. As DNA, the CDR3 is TGTGCCAGTATCCCAGCTAACTATGGCTACACCTTC.

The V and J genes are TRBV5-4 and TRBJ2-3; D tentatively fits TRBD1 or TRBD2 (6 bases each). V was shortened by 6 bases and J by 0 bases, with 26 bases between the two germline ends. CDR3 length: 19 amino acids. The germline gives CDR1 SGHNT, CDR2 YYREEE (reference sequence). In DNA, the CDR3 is TGTGCCAGCACCCCCTTAAGAGGGGGGTACCTCCGCAGCACAGATACGCAGTATTTT. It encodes CASTPLRGGYLRSTDTQYF.

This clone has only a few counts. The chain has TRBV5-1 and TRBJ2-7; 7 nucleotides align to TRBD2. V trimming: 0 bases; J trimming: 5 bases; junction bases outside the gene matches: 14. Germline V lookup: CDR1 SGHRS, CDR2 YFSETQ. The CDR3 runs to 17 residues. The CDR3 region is CASSLGLRGRSEDEQYF. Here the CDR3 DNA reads TGCGCCAGCAGCTTGGGGTTGCGGGGGAGGTCGGAAGACGAGCAGTACTTC.